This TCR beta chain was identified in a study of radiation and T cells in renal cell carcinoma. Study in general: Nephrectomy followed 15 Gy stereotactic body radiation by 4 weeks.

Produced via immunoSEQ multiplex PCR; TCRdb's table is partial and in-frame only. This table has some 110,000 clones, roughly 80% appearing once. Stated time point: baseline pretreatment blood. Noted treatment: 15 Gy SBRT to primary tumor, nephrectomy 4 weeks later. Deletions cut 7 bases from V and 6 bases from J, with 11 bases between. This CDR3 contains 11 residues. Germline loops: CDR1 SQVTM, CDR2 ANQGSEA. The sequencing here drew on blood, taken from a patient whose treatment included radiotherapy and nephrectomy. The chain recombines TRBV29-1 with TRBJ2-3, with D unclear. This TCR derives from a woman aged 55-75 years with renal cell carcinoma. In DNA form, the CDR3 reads TGCAGCGGTTTGAACTTGGATACGCAGTATTTT. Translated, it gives CSGLNLDTQYF.